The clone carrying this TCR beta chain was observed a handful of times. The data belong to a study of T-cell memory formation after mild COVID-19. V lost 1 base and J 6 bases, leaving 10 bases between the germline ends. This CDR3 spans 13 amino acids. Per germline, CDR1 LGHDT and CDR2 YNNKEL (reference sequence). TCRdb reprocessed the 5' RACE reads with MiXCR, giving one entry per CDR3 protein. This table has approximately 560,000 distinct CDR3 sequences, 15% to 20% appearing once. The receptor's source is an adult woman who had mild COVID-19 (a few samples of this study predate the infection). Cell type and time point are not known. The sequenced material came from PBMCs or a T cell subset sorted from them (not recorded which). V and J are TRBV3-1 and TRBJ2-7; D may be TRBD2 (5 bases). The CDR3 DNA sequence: TGTGCCAGCAGCCAAGGGAACGGGGTCGAGCAGTACTTC. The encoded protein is CASSQGNGVEQYF.